These 2 T cell receptor beta chains were all obtained from the same sample, sequenced in a study of T cell responses to AZD1222 COVID-19 vaccine. Here immunoSEQ multiplex PCR was the method, and the copy in TCRdb shows in-frame clones only, minus some. The sample yields 140,000 to 150,000 clones, about 91% seen once. This specimen consisted of peripheral blood, obtained on day 0 of AZD1222 vaccination. Receptors originate from an adult in good health.

The chain uses TRBV7-8 and TRBJ2-1; TRBD2 aligns across 11 bases. The germline V gene encodes CDR1 SGHVS and CDR2 FQNEAQ. The V gene end was trimmed by 3 bases and the J gene end by 5 bases; junction bases not matched to a gene: 0. The CDR3 has 14 residues. CDR3 loop: CASSLTSGDNEQFF. CDR3 DNA: TGTGCCAGCAGCTTGACTAGCGGGGACAATGAGCAGTTCTTC.

The chain is built from TRBV12-3 or TRBV12-4 and TRBJ2-3; no firm D call. The CDR3 has 13 amino acids. The V end lost 5 bases, the J end lost 9 bases, and 15 bases lay between the germline ends. Here the CDR3 DNA reads TGTGCCAGCAGTCAGGCCCCCGGGTCGACGCAGTATTTT. It yields the protein CASSQAPGSTQYF.